This T cell receptor (beta chain) was obtained from a study of shared clonotypes between healthy human individuals. Assay used: immunoSEQ multiplex PCR; TCRdb lists only in-frame clones, some missing. This table has over 700,000 clones, approximately 77% appearing once. The receptor's source is a woman in her 30s in good health. The source material was memory CD4+ T cells sorted from blood. Stated subset: CD45RA-negative fraction.

CDR3 protein: CASSLGGSRTEAFF. CDR3 bases: TGTGCCAGCAGTCTGGGGGGCAGTCGGACTGAAGCTTTCTTT. The chain uses TRBV28 and TRBJ1-1, with D possibly being TRBD1 (6 bases). V lost 5 bases, J lost 5 bases, and 15 bases lay in between. CDR3 length: 14 residues. Germline V gene data show CDR1 as MDHEN and CDR2 as SYDVKM.